This T cell receptor (beta chain) is from a study of naive and memory T cell subsets. The beta constant-region primer was an equimolar mix of two oligonucleotides covering TRBC1 and TRBC2. The ligated cDNA underwent four PCR rounds using SP2 and nested alpha and beta constant-region primers. MiXCR was run by TCRdb on the UMI-ligation and nested PCR reads, yielding one entry per CDR3 protein. The sample records 90,000 to 120,000 distinct CDR3 sequences, about 14% being singletons. The sample holds a few counts of this clonotype. The antigen remains undetermined. Looked up from germline, CDR1 is MNHEY and CDR2 is SMNVEV (reference sequence). CDR3 size: 16 residues. V shed 6 bases, J shed 2 bases, and the junction held 7 bases outside the gene matches. Study outcomes and limitations: Between naive and memory subsets, TCR abundance power law exponents differed. Naive repertoires, especially CD8, held a few larger clonotypes, possibly memory cells re-expressing CD45RA.

The sequenced sample was naive CD8+ T cells from blood. This chain joins TRBV27 and TRBJ1-6; TRBD1 agrees at 7 bases. This TCR derives from a human donor in good health. The CDR3 nucleotides are TGTGCCAGCAGCCCGACAGGGATCACCTATAATTCACCCCTCCACTTT. Its protein is CASSPTGITYNSPLHF.